This T cell receptor beta chain was identified during a study of blood T cell repertoires in COVID-19. Study at large: From the United States, Italy and Spain came samples of acute and convalescent COVID-19. T cells, B-cell-depleted T cells, or PBMCs provided the cDNA or gDNA that served as material.

Per the study methods: How many nucleated cells were present was estimated from reference gene primer amplification. This table comes from immunoSEQ multiplex PCR, and its TCRdb copy is limited to in-frame clones, with some not included. V, J and clone size are those of that table, while D and trimming were read from the DNA. The table includes 100,000 to 150,000 clones, about four fifths detected once. This clone was detected only a few times. Germline lookup yields CDR1 SGHRS and CDR2 YFSETQ. With 2 bases clipped from V and 3 bases from J, the junction kept 7 bases outside the gene matches. This CDR3 comprises 16 residues.

The receptor was isolated from a man aged 55 to 70 with acute or convalescent COVID-19. Sequences were obtained from peripheral blood. The chain combines TRBV5-1 with TRBJ2-2; 7 bases are shared with TRBD2. The CDR3 reads CASSFSAGRDTGELFF. The CDR3 DNA reads TGCGCCAGCAGCTTTTCAGCGGGAAGGGACACCGGGGAGCTGTTTTTT.